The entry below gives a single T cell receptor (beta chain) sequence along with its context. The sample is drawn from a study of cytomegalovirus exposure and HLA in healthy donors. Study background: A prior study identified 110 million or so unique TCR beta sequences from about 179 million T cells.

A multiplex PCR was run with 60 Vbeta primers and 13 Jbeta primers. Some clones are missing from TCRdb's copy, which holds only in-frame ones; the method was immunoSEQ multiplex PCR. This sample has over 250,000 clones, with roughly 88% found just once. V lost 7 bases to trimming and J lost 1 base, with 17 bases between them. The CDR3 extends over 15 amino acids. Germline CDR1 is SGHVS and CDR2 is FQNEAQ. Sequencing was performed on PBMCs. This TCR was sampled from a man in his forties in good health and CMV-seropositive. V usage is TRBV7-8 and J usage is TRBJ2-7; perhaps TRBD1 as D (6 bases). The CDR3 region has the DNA TGTGCCAGCATCGCTCACAGGGACGGATCCTACGAGCAGTACTTC. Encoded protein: CASIAHRDGSYEQYF. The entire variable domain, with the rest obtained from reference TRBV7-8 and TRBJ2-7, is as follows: GAGVSQSPRYKVAKRGQDVALRCDPISGHVSLFWYQQALGQGPEFLTYFQNEAQLDKSGLPSDRFFAERPEGSVSTLKIQRTQQEDSAVYLCASIAHRDGSYEQYFGPGTRLTVT.